The clone carrying this T cell receptor beta chain was found once. Antigen: not known. The sample is drawn from a study of CD8+ T cells in alopecia areata. About the research overall: Oral tofacitinib, 5 to 10 mg twice daily, was given in an open-label trial. Study-wide results and caveats: The study found TCR sharing across patients less clear than in mice, possibly for HLA reasons. Amid tofacitinib therapy, many expanded lesional clones stayed present in scalp and blood. For patients receiving tofacitinib, scalp clonality and expanded CD8+ clones among the top 100 significantly decreased.

As the sequencing template, cDNA was produced by extracting RNA and reverse transcribing it. Profiling relied on immunoSEQ multiplex PCR, and the TCRdb table lists in-frame clones only, not all of them. The top ten hold 0.65% to 0.7% of the sample, which has over 150,000 clones, 60% seen once. This sample's treatment: oral pan-JAK inhibitor, 5-10 mg twice daily. V was cut by 10 bases and J by 3 bases, with 19 bases left in between. The CDR3 is 15 residues long. Germline V gene sequence: CDR1 MNHNS, CDR2 SASEGT. The material sequenced was CD4+ T cells sorted from blood, taken at week 4, from a patient treated with tofacitinib. The sequence derives from a human donor with alopecia areata. This rearrangement joins TRBV6-1 to TRBJ1-5, with a possible D match to TRBD1 (5 bases). The chain's CDR3 is CATHPGLRDNQPQHF. The CDR3 nucleotides are TGTGCCACCCACCCCGGACTCAGGGACAATCAGCCCCAGCATTTT.